This T cell receptor beta chain was documented in a study of monozygotic twins with inflammatory bowel disease. The germline V gene encodes CDR1 DFQATT and CDR2 SNEGSKA (reference sequence). CDR3 size: 15 residues. TCRdb re-analyzed the 5' RACE reads; it lists each CDR3 protein once, without DNA. The listing contains about 170,000 distinct CDR3 sequences. This sequence joins TRBV20-1 and TRBJ1-1; TCRdb picks TRBD1, but there is no DNA to check that call. The TCR sequence derives from a human donor with ulcerative colitis or Crohn's disease, or a healthy co-twin of an affected twin (not recorded which). Sequencing used blood. Here the CDR3 reads CSATGTGGWNTEAFF.